A single sample gave rise to the 2 T cell receptor beta chains below, sequenced in a study of blood T cell repertoires in COVID-19. Profiled with immunoSEQ multiplex PCR; TCRdb holds only in-frame clones, not every one. The table lists hundreds of thousands of clones, about four fifths of them singletons. The sample consisted of PBMCs or T cells enriched from blood (not recorded which). The receptor source for this set is a man between 40 and 49 years old who had been exposed to COVID-19.

The chain has TRBV6-5 and TRBJ1-1, with D hard to call. The CDR3 runs 15 residues. The germline V gene has CDR1 MNHEY and CDR2 SVGAGI. The ends were cut back, 9 bases at V and 8 bases at J, with 25 bases in the middle. CDR3 bases: TGTGCCAGTTCTTCCGTTGCAGGTCGGGGTAAAGAAGCTTTCTTT. Translation: CASSSVAGRGKEAFF.

This chain links TRBV7-2 with TRBJ2-5, with 8 bases aligning to TRBD1. Germline CDR1 SGHTA, CDR2 FQGNSA. Trimming removed 2 bases from V and 5 bases from J; junction bases left unmatched: 4. The CDR3 extends over 14 amino acids. The CDR3 region has the DNA TGTGCCAGCAGCTTACAGGGGGCTGGGGAGACCCAGTACTTC. Protein product: CASSLQGAGETQYF.